This T cell receptor beta chain was found in a study of blood T cell repertoires in COVID-19. The protocol was immunoSEQ multiplex PCR, while the TCRdb copy is restricted to in-frame clones and leaves out a portion. The repertoire consists of about 73,000 clones, with more than 70% occurring once and the leading ten covering roughly 5%. This CDR3 is built from 19 residues. Per the germline V gene, CDR1 is WNHNN and CDR2 is SYGVQD (reference sequence). Trimming cost V 5 bases and J 5 bases; bases outside gene matches: 14. The receptor's source is a man aged 50-60 years with active COVID-19. Sequenced: peripheral blood. V gene TRBV10-1 combines with J gene TRBJ2-5, with 16 bases matching TRBD2. CDR3 amino acids: CASSPPGLAGGPLGETQYF. The CDR3 region has the DNA TGCGCCAGCAGTCCACCGGGACTAGCGGGAGGGCCGCTGGGGGAGACCCAGTACTTC.